This is a list of T cell receptor delta chains from one sample in a study of gamma-delta chains in newborns, infants, children. TCRdb re-called clones from the reads via CATT. The profile shows approximately 12,000 delta-chain clones, about 8.6% of them singletons. The sample consisted of blood. The receptor set was obtained from a child who was a newborn, infant or young child, either healthy, febrile or measles-vaccinated (not recorded which). The CDR3 runs from the conserved cysteine through the conserved F or W. A D gene is named only where the DNA matches it firmly. The size entry is marked missing in some rows and otherwise reads once, few, many or a size class.

j_call	v_call	d_call	clone_size	cdr3_nt	cdr3_aa
TRDJ1	TRDV2	TRDD3	.	TGTGCCTGTGAACCATTGGGGGAATACACCGATAAACTCATCTTT	CACEPLGEYTDKLIF
TRDJ1	TRDV2	TRDD3	.	TGTGCCTGTGACTCAATTCCCAACTGGGGGATACGCGACACCGATAAACTCATCTTT	CACDSIPNWGIRDTDKLIF
TRDJ1	TRDV2	.	few	TGTGCCTGTGACAACCTTCCCTCTAGTACTCCCACCGATAAACTCATCTTT	CACDNLPSSTPTDKLIF
TRDJ1	TRDV2	.	few	TGTGCCTGTGACACCGTGGGAGCCGGGACCGCCATTTACACCGATAAACTCATCTTT	CACDTVGAGTAIYTDKLIF
TRDJ1	TRDV2	TRDD3	few	TGTGCCTGTGACCCAATTCCTACGGGGGATACGGGCTCCGATAAACTCATCTTT	CACDPIPTGDTGSDKLIF
TRDJ3	TRDV2	TRDD3	.	TGTGCCTGTGACACCGTACTGGGGGGCTCCTGGGACACCCGACAGATGTTTTTC	CACDTVLGGSWDTRQMFF
TRDJ1	TRDV2	TRDD3	.	TGTGCCTGTGACACGCTTAATCTGGGGGATACTCCTACCGATAAACTCATCTTT	CACDTLNLGDTPTDKLIF
TRDJ1	TRDV2	TRDD3	few	TGTGCCTGTGACAAATGGGGGATCACCGATAAACTCATCTTT	CACDKWGITDKLIF
TRDJ1	TRDV2	.	.	TGTGCCTGTGACGCCTTACTGGCGGACAACACCGATAAACTCATCTTT	CACDALLADNTDKLIF
TRDJ1	TRDV2	TRDD3	few	TGTGCCTGTGACACCGTGGGGGATACCAGCACCGATAAACTCATCTTT	CACDTVGDTSTDKLIF
TRDJ1	TRDV1	TRDD2	few	TGTGCTCTTGGGGAACCCGGCCTTCCTACGTCTGGGGACACCGATAAACTCATCTTT	CALGEPGLPTSGDTDKLIF
TRDJ2	TRDV2	TRDD3	.	TGTGCCTGTGACCCCCTTACTGGGGGATACGCAGCACAACTCTTCTTT	CACDPLTGGYAAQLFF
TRDJ3	TRDV2	.	.	TGTGCCTGTGACCCCCCGCTTAGCTCCTGGGACACCCGACAGATGTTTTTC	CACDPPLSSWDTRQMFF
TRDJ1	TRDV2	.	.	TGTGCCTGTGACCCATGGGGGGCCACCGATAAACTCATCTTT	CACDPWGATDKLIF
TRDJ1	TRDV2	TRDD3	few	TGTGCCTGTGACATACTGGGGGATAACGATAAACTCACCTTT	CACDILGDNDKLTF
TRDJ2	TRDV2	TRDD3	.	TGTGCCTGCTCCGTACTGGGGGATGACCCGACAGCACAACTCTTCTTT	CACSVLGDDPTAQLFF
TRDJ3	TRDV2	TRDD3	few	TGTGCCTGTGACAGCGTACTGGGGGATACCGGAAAAACCTCCTGGGACACCCGACAGATGTTTTTC	CACDSVLGDTGKTSWDTRQMFF
TRDJ1	TRDV2	.	.	TGTGCCTGTGACACGGTTGGGGGTCTGTTTGCCACCGATAAACTCATCTTC	CACDTVGGLFATDKLIF
TRDJ1	TRDV2	TRDD3	.	TGTGCCTGTGACTTGTTGGGGGATACTAGCTCCGATAAACTCATCTTT	CACDLLGDTSSDKLIF
TRDJ1	TRDV2	.	.	TGTGCCTGTGAGCCCCTTCCTACGGGACTGGGGGAAGGGCGGGGAGGCACCGATAAACTCATCTTT	CACEPLPTGLGEGRGGTDKLIF
TRDJ2	TRDV2	.	.	TGTGCCTGTGACACCTGGGGGGCTACCGTGACAGCACAACTCTTCTTT	CACDTWGATVTAQLFF
TRDJ1	TRDV2	TRDD3	.	TGTGCCTGTGACGACATTCGGATGGGGGATACGCGCACCTATAAACTCATCTTT	CACDDIRMGDTRTYKLIF
TRDJ3	TRDV2	.	.	TGTGCCTGTGACACCTGGGGACACGGACAAAGCTCCTGGGACACCCGACAGATGTTTTTC	CACDTWGHGQSSWDTRQMFF
TRDJ1	TRDV2	TRDD3	.	TGTGCCTGTGAAGCGCTACTGGGGGACACCGATAAACTCATCTTT	CACEALLGDTDKLIF
TRDJ1	TRDV2	TRDD3	few	TGTGCCTGTGACTCTATCCTACTGGGGGATACGACGGACACCGATAAACTCATCTTT	CACDSILLGDTTDTDKLIF
TRDJ1	TRDV2	TRDD3	few	TGTGCCTGTGACCCTGTACTGGGGGATACGTCAAAGTCCACCGATAAACTCATCTTT	CACDPVLGDTSKSTDKLIF
TRDJ1	TRAV29/DV5	TRDD3	.	TGTGCAGCAAGCGCGGGGGGATACGCGCCGAGTCTTGGTAAACTCATCTTT	CAASAGGYAPSLGKLIF
TRDJ1	TRDV2	TRDD3	few	TGTGCCTGTGACACTCTTGGGGGATACGATAAACTCATCTTT	CACDTLGGYDKLIF
TRDJ1	TRDV2	.	.	TGTGCCTGTGACACCGTGCGAGGGGTTCCGTACACCGATAAACTCATCTTT	CACDTVRGVPYTDKLIF
TRDJ1	TRDV2	TRDD3	few	TGTGCCTGTGACAGACTGGGGGATACGCGAAAGTACACCGATAAACTCATCTTT	CACDRLGDTRKYTDKLIF
TRDJ1	TRDV2	.	few	TGTGCCTGTGACACCGTCGGCCTACGGGGACCCGGGGGGTCGTACACCGATAAACTCATCTTT	CACDTVGLRGPGGSYTDKLIF
TRDJ1	TRDV2	TRDD3	few	TGTGCCTGTGACACACTGGGGGATAAGTTGAAAACCGATAAACTCATCTTT	CACDTLGDKLKTDKLIF
TRDJ2	TRDV2	TRDD3	.	TGTGCCTGTGACACAATTGGGGATAGGTCAAAAGCACAACTCTTCTTT	CACDTIGDRSKAQLFF
TRDJ1	TRDV2	TRDD3	.	TGTGCCTGTGACCGACTGGGGGACGCGTACACCGATAAACTCATCTTT	CACDRLGDAYTDKLIF
TRDJ3	TRDV2	TRDD3	few	TGTGCCTGTGACACCGGTACGACTGGGGGGCCCTCCTGGGACACCCGACAGATGTTTTTC	CACDTGTTGGPSWDTRQMFF
TRDJ1	TRDV2	TRDD3	few	TGTGCCTGTGACACGCTTACTGGGGGGTCGAAACTCATCTTT	CACDTLTGGSKLIF
TRDJ1	TRDV2	TRDD3	few	TGTGCCTGTGACGTACTGGGGGATACGGGGAGGAACACCGATAAACTCATCTTT	CACDVLGDTGRNTDKLIF
TRDJ1	TRDV2	TRDD3	.	TGTGCCTGTGACAAACTGGGGGAATCGTACACCGATAAACTCATCTTT	CACDKLGESYTDKLIF
TRDJ1	TRDV2	.	.	TGTGCCTGTGACACCGGCTTTACACAAATCCGGGCCGATAAACTCATCTTT	CACDTGFTQIRADKLIF
TRDJ2	TRDV2	TRDD3	few	TGTGCCTGTTCCGAACTGGGGGATACGCCCTGGGCACAACTCTTCTTT	CACSELGDTPWAQLFF